These 28 T cell receptor beta chains were all obtained from the same sample, sequenced in a study of cytomegalovirus exposure and HLA in healthy donors. Amplification used 60 Vbeta primers and 13 Jbeta primers. Clones were sequenced by immunoSEQ multiplex PCR, and TCRdb holds only the in-frame ones, with some missing. Of roughly 200,000 clones listed, about 77% are singletons. Material for sequencing was PBMCs. All receptors come from a female donor in good health and CMV-seronegative.

The V call is TRBV2, the J call TRBJ2-5; 10 nucleotides match TRBD1. The J call is doubtful: the DNA matches TRBJ2-7 better. In germline, CDR1 is SNHLY, CDR2 FYNNEI. This CDR3 spans 21 amino acids. The CDR3 protein is CASSQPGTGEWKGDNYYEQYF. The CDR3 DNA is TGTGCCAGCAGTCAACCCGGGACAGGGGAGTGGAAGGGGGACAATTACTACGAGCAGTACTTC.

This chain joins TRBV4-3 and TRBJ2-7; the match to TRBD1 covers 9 bases. CDR3 length: 15 residues. V shed 1 base, J shed 3 bases, and the junction held 4 bases outside the gene matches. Germline V gene data show CDR1 as LGHNA and CDR2 as YSLEER. CDR3 sequence: CASSQVTDRGYEQYF. The DNA of the CDR3 is TGCGCCAGCAGCCAAGTGACGGACAGGGGCTACGAGCAGTACTTC.

V and J are TRBV6-5 and TRBJ2-7; D is ambiguous. Trimming took 3 bases from V and 1 from J, leaving 13 bases between them. CDR1 MNHEY and CDR2 SVGAGI come from the germline V gene. The CDR3 contains 15 residues. The CDR3 here is CASSYITTSSYEQYF. The CDR3, as DNA: TGTGCCAGCAGTTATATAACTACCTCTTCCTACGAGCAGTACTTC.

This clone has just one count. This rearrangement joins TRBV5-1 to TRBJ1-1; D gene uncertain. The CDR3 contains 15 residues. The germline CDR1 and CDR2 sequences are SGHRS and YFSETQ. Trimming shortened V by 6 bases and J by 0 bases, and 15 bases separated the two germline ends. CDR3 in amino acids: CASTFNRRVNTEAFF. The CDR3 region has the DNA TGCGCCAGCACCTTTAACCGGAGGGTGAACACTGAAGCTTTCTTT.

V is TRBV4-2 and J is TRBJ2-7; 7 bases line up with TRBD1. The CDR3 totals 16 residues. Per germline, CDR1 LGHNA and CDR2 YNFKEQ. J gave up 1 base and V 5 bases, and 11 bases lay outside the gene matches. The CDR3 reads CASSDRNRGLSYEQYF. The CDR3 nucleotides are TGTGCCAGCAGCGACCGCAACAGGGGTTTGTCCTACGAGCAGTACTTC.

The chain uses TRBV2 and TRBJ2-5; perhaps TRBD2 as D (7 bases). V lost 6 bases, J lost 4 bases, and 18 bases lay in between. There are 15 residues in the CDR3. Looked up from germline, CDR1 is SNHLY and CDR2 is FYNNEI. The CDR3 bases are TGTGCCAGCAGCCTGGGGGGGGGCGCCGGAGAGACCCAGTACTTC. Translation: CASSLGGGAGETQYF.

The chain links TRBV2 to TRBJ2-7; perhaps TRBD1 as D (5 bases). The germline V gene has CDR1 SNHLY and CDR2 FYNNEI. The CDR3 is 11 amino acids. Trimming took off 5 bases at V and 7 bases at J, with 9 bases between the two ends. CDR3 amino acids: CASSLGLEQYF. The CDR3 DNA reads TGTGCCAGCAGTCTGGGGCTTGAGCAGTACTTC.

The CDR3 coding sequence is TGTGCCAGCAGTTCTGGGGCCGCACAGCCCCAGCATTTT. Residues: CASSSGAAQPQHF. The chain joins TRBV27 to TRBJ1-5; a weak D match, TRBD1 (5 bases). This CDR3 comprises 13 residues. Germline CDR1 is MNHEY and CDR2 is SMNVEV (reference sequence). Trimming shortened V by 4 bases and J by 7 bases, and 11 bases separated the two germline ends.

A word on this clone: An end of the junction differs from the germline gene, which may be a read error. CDR3: CASSLDPSSNEQFF. CDR3 nucleotides: TGTGCTAGCAGCTTAGACCCTAGCAGCAATGAGCAGTTCTTC. J is TRBJ2-1 and V is TRBV7-7; perhaps TRBD2 as D (5 bases). Germline assignment: CDR1 SSHAT and CDR2 FNYEAQ (reference sequence). The CDR3 runs 14 residues.

This chain links TRBV23-1 with TRBJ1-2; 12 bases are a match to TRBD1. TRBV23-1 is known as an ORF, though its function is uncertain. This CDR3 spans 16 amino acids. With V trimmed by 0 bases and J by 11 bases, 10 bases remained unmatched. CDR3 sequence reads: CASSQSEGQGAICYTF. The CDR3 nucleotides are TGCGCCAGCAGTCAATCGGAGGGACAGGGGGCGATTTGTTACACCTTC.

J is TRBJ1-6 and V is TRBV7-6, with TRBD1 matching 8 bases. Germline CDR1 is SGHVS and CDR2 is FNYEAQ. J gave up 8 bases and V 3 bases, and 0 bases lay outside the gene matches. The CDR3 contains 13 residues. DNA for the CDR3: TGTGCCAGCAGCTTGGACAGGGATTCACCCCTCCACTTT. Protein product: CASSLDRDSPLHF.

The chain uses TRBV7-3 and TRBJ1-1; the D gene is possibly TRBD1 (5 bases). Trimming removed 5 bases at V and 3 bases at J, with 10 bases between. The CDR3 is 13 amino acids. The germline gives CDR1 SGHTA, CDR2 FQGTGA. CDR3: CASSRDSYTEAFF. In DNA, the CDR3 is TGTGCCAGCAGCAGAGACAGTTACACTGAAGCTTTCTTT.

This clone has a single count. This chain uses TRBV4-1 with TRBJ1-5; no definite D call. V was cut by 3 bases and J by 6 bases, with 12 bases left in between. The CDR3 has 14 residues. Germline values: CDR1 MGHRA, CDR2 YSYEKL. The CDR3 coding sequence is TGCGCCAGCAGCCACCCCTCCGACTTTCAGCCCCAGCATTTT. Translating gives CASSHPSDFQPQHF.

The chain joins TRBV28 to TRBJ1-5; the D gene is possibly TRBD1 (5 bases). The CDR3 extends over 17 amino acids. Trimming stripped 4 bases from V and 1 base from J, with 17 bases between. Germline V CDR1 and CDR2: MDHEN, SYDVKM. The DNA of the CDR3 is TGTGCCAGCAGTTCAGTTTGGGCAGGGCCCAGCAATCAGCCCCAGCATTTT. It encodes CASSSVWAGPSNQPQHF.

This CDR3 reads CASSPTNPGQGYEQYF. In DNA form, the CDR3 reads TGCGCCAGCAGCCCGACAAACCCGGGACAGGGGTACGAGCAGTACTTC. The V gene is TRBV5-1, the J gene TRBJ2-7; the match to TRBD1 covers 10 bases. The CDR3 is 16 residues long. After removal of 4 bases from V and 4 bases from J, the junction contained 11 bases not matched to a gene. Germline CDR1 is SGHRS and CDR2 is YFSETQ. The complete variable domain, with remaining parts taken from reference TRBV5-1 and TRBJ2-7, reads KAGVTQTPRYLIKTRGQQVTLSCSPISGHRSVSWYQQTPGQGLQFLFEYFSETQRNKGNFPGRFSGRQFSNSRSEMNVSTLELGDSALYLCASSPTNPGQGYEQYFGPGTRLTVT.

The chain is built from TRBV30 and TRBJ1-3, with D uncertain. The V gene's germline CDR1 is GTSNPN and CDR2 SVGIG (reference sequence). The CDR3 consists of 15 residues. The germline V and J ends were trimmed by 0 bases and 6 bases, with 15 bases remaining between them. This chain's CDR3 is CAWSVKRPAANTIYF. CDR3 in DNA: TGTGCCTGGAGTGTAAAGCGGCCGGCCGCAAACACCATATATTTT.

The V call is TRBV6-1, the J call TRBJ2-7; D ambiguous. CDR3 length: 14 residues. Germline CDR1 reads MNHNS; CDR2 reads SASEGT. The germline V and J ends were trimmed by 6 bases and 3 bases, with 15 bases remaining between them. The chain's CDR3 is CASSAIYGSYEQYF. CDR3 bases: TGTGCCAGCAGCGCCATTTATGGCAGCTACGAGCAGTACTTC.

This clone has only one observation. The V gene is TRBV5-8, the J gene TRBJ1-1; 10 positions agree with TRBD1. CDR1 and CDR2 (germline): SGHTS, YDEGEE. The ends lost 0 bases at V and 4 bases at J; junction bases unmatched: 12. The CDR3 sequence is 18 residues long. The CDR3 nucleotides read TGTGCCAGCAGCTTGGGCGGACGGGACAGGGGTTTGGGCACTGAAGCTTTCTTT. It specifies CASSLGGRDRGLGTEAFF.

The chain has TRBV5-6 and TRBJ1-1; D is perhaps TRBD1 (6 bases). V was pared by 4 bases and J by 1 base, with 14 bases between. The germline V gene encodes CDR1 SGHDT and CDR2 YYEEEE. The CDR3 loop spans 15 amino acids. CDR3 DNA: TGTGCCAGCAGCGGAGCCGGGACACCGAACACTGAAGCTTTCTTT. Residues: CASSGAGTPNTEAFF. Together with reference TRBV5-6 and TRBJ1-1, the CDR3 gives the full variable domain: DAGVTQSPTHLIKTRGQQVTLRCSPKSGHDTVSWYQQALGQGPQFIFQYYEEEERQRGNFPDRFSGHQFPNYSSELNVNALLLGDSALYLCASSGAGTPNTEAFFGQGTRLTVV.

The V gene is TRBV12-5, the J gene TRBJ2-1; the D gene is possibly TRBD1 (6 bases). V was clipped by 6 bases and J by 9 bases, with 24 bases between them. This CDR3 is 16 amino acids long. CDR1 is LGHNT and CDR2 is FRNRAP in the germline V gene. In nucleotides, the CDR3 is TGTGCTAGTGGGCCCCTCGGGACAAGTTCCCCCCCTGAGCAGTTCTTC. Its protein product is CASGPLGTSSPPEQFF.

The chain employs TRBV30 and TRBJ2-5; 10 nucleotides agree with TRBD1. Near its end, the DNA agrees better with TRBJ2-7, so the J call may be wrong. The CDR3 is 14 amino acids. Germline CDR1 reads GTSNPN; CDR2 reads SVGIG (reference sequence). CDR3 bases: TGTGCCTGGAGTATGGGACAGGGGATATACGAGCAGTACTTC. It translates to CAWSMGQGIYEQYF.

The chain couples TRBV27 to TRBJ1-6, with a tentative D call TRBD1 (5 bases). Germline V CDR1 and CDR2: MNHEY, SMNVEV (reference sequence). The CDR3 runs 14 residues. The germline V and J ends were trimmed by 4 bases and 7 bases, with 11 bases remaining between them. This CDR3 reads CASSYSGGNSPLHF. The DNA of the CDR3 is TGTGCCAGCAGTTACTCCGGGGGGAATTCACCCCTCCACTTT.

In nucleotides, the CDR3 is TGTGCCAGCAGTGTTACGGGGACAGATACGCAGTATTTT. It encodes CASSVTGTDTQYF. The genes are TRBV25-1 and TRBJ2-3; D might be TRBD2 (5 bases). The length of the CDR3 is 13 residues. Germline CDR1 MGHDK, CDR2 SYGVNS. V lost 4 bases and J 3 bases, leaving 8 bases between the germline ends.

The rearrangement links TRBV5-1 to TRBJ1-4; D might be TRBD1 (6 bases). Germline V gives CDR1 SGHRS, CDR2 YFSETQ. The CDR3 spans 13 residues. Trimming removed 0 bases from V and 8 bases from J, with 8 bases in between. The CDR3 loop is CASSLGTGEKLFF. CDR3 nucleotide sequence: TGCGCCAGCAGCTTGGGTACAGGGGAAAAACTGTTTTTT.

The V call is TRBV19, the J call TRBJ1-1; no definite D call. The V end lost 1 base, the J end lost 5 bases, and 11 bases lay between the germline ends. Germline-derived CDR1 and CDR2 are LNHDA and SQIVND (reference sequence). This CDR3 spans 14 amino acids. CDR3 DNA sequence: TGTGCCAGTAGTATAGCTGCGGGGTTGACTGAAGCTTTCTTT. It yields the protein CASSIAAGLTEAFF.

V and J are TRBV11-2 and TRBJ2-7, with 13 bases fitting TRBD2. This CDR3 is built from 16 residues. With 4 bases clipped from V and 7 bases from J, the junction kept 10 bases outside the gene matches. Germline lookup yields CDR1 SGHAT and CDR2 FQNNGV. For the CDR3, the DNA is TGTGCCAGCAGCTCCCTGCAGGGACTAGCGGGATTGGAGCAGTACTTC. Its protein is CASSSLQGLAGLEQYF. Supplemented by reference TRBV11-2 and TRBJ2-7, the full variable domain reads EAGVAQSPRYKIIEKRQSVAFWCNPISGHATLYWYQQILGQGPKLLIQFQNNGVVDDSQLPKDRFSAERLKGVDSTLKIQPAKLEDSAVYLCASSSLQGLAGLEQYFGPGTRLTVT.

V usage is TRBV7-9 and J usage is TRBJ2-3, with D uncertain. Trimming removed 7 bases at V and 0 bases at J, with 11 bases between. This CDR3 region has 14 residues. Germline V lookup: CDR1 SEHNR, CDR2 FQNEAQ (reference sequence). The CDR3 reads CASTWATSTDTQYF. CDR3 DNA: TGTGCCAGCACTTGGGCGACAAGCACAGATACGCAGTATTTT.

The chain employs TRBV11-2 and TRBJ1-1; D is perhaps TRBD1 (6 bases). CDR1 and CDR2 (germline): SGHAT, FQNNGV. The CDR3 runs to 17 residues. V shed 2 bases and J shed 0 bases, with 16 bases lying between them. CDR3 loop: CASSLSKGTRMNTEAFF. CDR3 coding DNA: TGTGCCAGCAGCTTAAGCAAGGGGACACGAATGAACACTGAAGCTTTCTTT. Based on the CDR3 plus reference TRBV11-2 and TRBJ1-1, the full variable domain is EAGVAQSPRYKIIEKRQSVAFWCNPISGHATLYWYQQILGQGPKLLIQFQNNGVVDDSQLPKDRFSAERLKGVDSTLKIQPAKLEDSAVYLCASSLSKGTRMNTEAFFGQGTRLTVV.